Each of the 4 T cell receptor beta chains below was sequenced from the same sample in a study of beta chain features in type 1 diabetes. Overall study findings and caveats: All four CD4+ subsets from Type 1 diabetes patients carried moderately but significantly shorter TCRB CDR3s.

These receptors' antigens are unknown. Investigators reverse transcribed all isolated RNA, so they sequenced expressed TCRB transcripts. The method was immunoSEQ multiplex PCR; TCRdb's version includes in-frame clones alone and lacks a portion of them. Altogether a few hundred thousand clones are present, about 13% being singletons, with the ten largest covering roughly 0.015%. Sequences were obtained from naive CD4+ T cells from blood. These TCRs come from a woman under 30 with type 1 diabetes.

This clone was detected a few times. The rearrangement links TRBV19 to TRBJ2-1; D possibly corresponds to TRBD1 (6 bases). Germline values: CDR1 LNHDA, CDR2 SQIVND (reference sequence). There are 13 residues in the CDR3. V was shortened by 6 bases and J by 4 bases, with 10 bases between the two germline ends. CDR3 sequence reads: CASRGQLYNEQFF. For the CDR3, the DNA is TGTGCCAGTAGAGGACAGCTATACAATGAGCAGTTCTTC. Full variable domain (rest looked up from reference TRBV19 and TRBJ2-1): DGGITQSPKYLFRKEGQNVTLSCEQNLNHDAMYWYRQDPGQGLRLIYYSQIVNDFQKGDIAEGYSVSREKKESFPLTVTSAQKNPTAFYLCASRGQLYNEQFFGPGTRLTVL.

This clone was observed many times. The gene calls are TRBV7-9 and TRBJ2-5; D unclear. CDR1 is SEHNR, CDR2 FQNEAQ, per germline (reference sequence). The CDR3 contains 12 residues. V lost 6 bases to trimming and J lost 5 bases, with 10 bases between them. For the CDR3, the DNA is TGTGCCAGCAGTTCCGGTGCGGAGACCCAGTACTTC. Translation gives CASSSGAETQYF.

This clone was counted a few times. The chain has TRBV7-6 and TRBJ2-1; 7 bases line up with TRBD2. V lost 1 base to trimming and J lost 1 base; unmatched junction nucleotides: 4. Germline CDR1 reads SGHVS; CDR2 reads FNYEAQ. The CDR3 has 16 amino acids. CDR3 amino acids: CASSLDNSGSYNEQFF. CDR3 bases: TGTGCCAGCAGCTTAGATAATAGCGGGTCCTACAATGAGCAGTTCTTC.

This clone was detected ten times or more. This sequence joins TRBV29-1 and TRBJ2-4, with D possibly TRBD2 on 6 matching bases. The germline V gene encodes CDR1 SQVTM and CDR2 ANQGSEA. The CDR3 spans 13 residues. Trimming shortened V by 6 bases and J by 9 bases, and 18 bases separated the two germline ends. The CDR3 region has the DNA TGCAGCGTGATGGGCAGGGAGGAGAGCATTCAGTACTTC. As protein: CSVMGREESIQYF.